These T cell receptor beta chains were read from a single sample in a study of blood T cell repertoires in COVID-19. Assay: immunoSEQ multiplex PCR; the TCRdb copy retains only in-frame clones and omits some. The repertoire holds about 35,000 clones, with 85% as singletons. What was sequenced was peripheral blood. These receptor sequences come from a man aged 55 to 70 with active or convalescent COVID-19. Both conserved end residues are trimmed from each CDR3. A D gene is named only where the DNA matches it firmly.

d_call j_call v_call cdr3_aa
TRBD1 TRBJ2-3 TRBV28 ASFLSGQGQDTQY
- TRBJ2-3 TRBV28 ASSLGLAGTDTQY
- TRBJ2-5 TRBV11-3 ASSKTRETQY
- TRBJ1-3 TRBV14 ASSQGAITIY
- TRBJ1-4 TRBV5-6 ASSPGTIVPTNEKLF
TRBD1 TRBJ1-4 TRBV18 ASSPPDRAVGEKLF
TRBD2 TRBJ2-3 TRBV19 ASSPHVLAGIADTQY
TRBD1 TRBJ1-6 TRBV18 ASSPGQVSGRTLH
- TRBJ2-5 TRBV6-2/TRBV6-3 ASSSPPGRLTHKETQY
- TRBJ1-3 TRBV18 ASSPPTVGNTIY
- TRBJ1-5 TRBV7-2 ASSLDVAGDQPQH
TRBD1 TRBJ1-3 TRBV7-6 ASSRQGAQGNTIY
TRBD1 TRBJ2-1 TRBV28 ASSSGQGRNNEQF
- TRBJ2-4 TRBV20-1 SARDRGIQY
TRBD1 TRBJ2-1 TRBV10-2 ASRQGVSYNEQF
TRBD1 TRBJ2-1 TRBV5-1 ASSLPGTGDYNEQF
- TRBJ1-2 TRBV6-1 ASSERQVGLYGYT
TRBD2 TRBJ2-1 TRBV19 ASSIRTSGEQF
- TRBJ1-4 TRBV6-2/TRBV6-3 ASSQTRGNEKLF
TRBD1 TRBJ2-1 TRBV5-1 ASSHGQGNEQF
- TRBJ2-1 TRBV25-1 ASSESLSNEQF
- TRBJ1-1 TRBV6-2/TRBV6-3 ASSPVGPNTEAF
TRBD1 TRBJ2-3 TRBV5-5 ASSLSWDRATDTQY
- TRBJ1-4 TRBV6-6 ASSYPPNEKLF
- TRBJ1-2 TRBV7-2 ASSPDGGGTNYGYT
TRBD1 TRBJ1-5 TRBV4-1 ASSLNRGSALNQPQH
- TRBJ2-3 TRBV5-1 ASSPSQPGADTQY
TRBD2 TRBJ2-5 TRBV19 ASSGTSGGHETQY
TRBD1 TRBJ2-1 TRBV7-9 ASSPRDRGNEQF
TRBD2 TRBJ2-3 TRBV28 ASSFLAGGPDTQY
- TRBJ2-5 TRBV29-1 SVAVGLETQY
- TRBJ1-6 TRBV12-3/TRBV12-4 ASRTANNSPLH
- TRBJ2-5 TRBV21-1 ASGLRRETQY
TRBD2 TRBJ2-3 TRBV28 ASGKSGGPADTQY
- TRBJ2-1 TRBV28 ASSPPRQFNEQF
TRBD1 TRBJ1-4 TRBV28 ASSRTGLNEKLF
TRBD1 TRBJ2-3 TRBV19 ASSIWDRRDTQY